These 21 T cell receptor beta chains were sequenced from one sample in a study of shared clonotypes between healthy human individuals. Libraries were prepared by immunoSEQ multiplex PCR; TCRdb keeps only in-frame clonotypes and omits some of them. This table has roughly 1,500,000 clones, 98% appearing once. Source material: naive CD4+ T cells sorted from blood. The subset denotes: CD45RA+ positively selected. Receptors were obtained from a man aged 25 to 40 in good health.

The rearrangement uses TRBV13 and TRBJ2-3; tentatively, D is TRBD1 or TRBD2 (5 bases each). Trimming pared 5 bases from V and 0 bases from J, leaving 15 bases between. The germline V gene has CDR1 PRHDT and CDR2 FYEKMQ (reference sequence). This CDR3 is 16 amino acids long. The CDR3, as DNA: TGTGCCAGCAGCCCGATCAGGGAGCTAAGCACAGATACGCAGTATTTT. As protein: CASSPIRELSTDTQYF.

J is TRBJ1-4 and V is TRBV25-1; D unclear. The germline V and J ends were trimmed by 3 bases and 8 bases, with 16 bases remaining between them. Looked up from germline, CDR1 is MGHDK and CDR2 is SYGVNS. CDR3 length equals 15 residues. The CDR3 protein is CASSEGRPGGEKLFF. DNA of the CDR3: TGTGCCAGCAGTGAGGGGAGGCCAGGAGGAGAAAAACTGTTTTTT.

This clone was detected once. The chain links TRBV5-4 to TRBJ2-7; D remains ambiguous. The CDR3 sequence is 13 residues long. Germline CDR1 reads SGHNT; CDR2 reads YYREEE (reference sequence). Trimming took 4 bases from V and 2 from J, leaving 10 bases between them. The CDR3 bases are TGTGCCAGCAGCCGACTGGGGACCTACGAGCAGTACTTC. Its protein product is CASSRLGTYEQYF.

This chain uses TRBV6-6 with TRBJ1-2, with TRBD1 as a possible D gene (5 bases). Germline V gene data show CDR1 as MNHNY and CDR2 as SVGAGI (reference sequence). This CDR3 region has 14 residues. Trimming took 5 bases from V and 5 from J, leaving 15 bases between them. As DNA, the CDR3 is TGTGCCAGCAGTAATGGTCCACAGGAGTATGGCTACACCTTC. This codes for CASSNGPQEYGYTF.

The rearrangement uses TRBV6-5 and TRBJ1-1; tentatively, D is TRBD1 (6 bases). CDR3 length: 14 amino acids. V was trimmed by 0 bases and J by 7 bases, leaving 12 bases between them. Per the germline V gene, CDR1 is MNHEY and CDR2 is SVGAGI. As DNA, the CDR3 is TGTGCCAGCAGTTACTCAGAGGGGGGGTATGAAGCTTTCTTT. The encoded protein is CASSYSEGGYEAFF.

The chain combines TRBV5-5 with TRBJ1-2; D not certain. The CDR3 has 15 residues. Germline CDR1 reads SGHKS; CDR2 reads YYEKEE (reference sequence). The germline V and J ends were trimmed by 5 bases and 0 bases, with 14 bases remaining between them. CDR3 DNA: TGTGCCAGCAGTAAAACGTCAGAATCTAACTATGGCTACACCTTC. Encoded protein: CASSKTSESNYGYTF.

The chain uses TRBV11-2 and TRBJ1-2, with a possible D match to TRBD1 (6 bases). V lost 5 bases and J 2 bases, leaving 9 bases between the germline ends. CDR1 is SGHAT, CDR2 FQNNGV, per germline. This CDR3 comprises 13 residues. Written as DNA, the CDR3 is TGTGCCAGCAGCCACGGACAGAACTATGGCTACACCTTC. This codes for CASSHGQNYGYTF.

The CDR3 here is CASRSPPNTEAFF. CDR3 coding DNA: TGCGCCAGCAGATCCCCCCCGAACACTGAAGCTTTCTTT. The chain joins TRBV5-1 to TRBJ1-1, with D uncertain. The germline V gene has CDR1 SGHRS and CDR2 YFSETQ. The CDR3 consists of 13 residues. The V end was cut by 5 bases, the J end by 1 base, with 9 bases between.

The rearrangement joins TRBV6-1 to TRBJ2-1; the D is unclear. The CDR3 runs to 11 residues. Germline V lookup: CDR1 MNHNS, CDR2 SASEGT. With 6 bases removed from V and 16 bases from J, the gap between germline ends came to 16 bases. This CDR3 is CASRASALHFF. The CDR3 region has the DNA TGTGCCAGCAGGGCAAGTGCCCTCCATTTCTTC.

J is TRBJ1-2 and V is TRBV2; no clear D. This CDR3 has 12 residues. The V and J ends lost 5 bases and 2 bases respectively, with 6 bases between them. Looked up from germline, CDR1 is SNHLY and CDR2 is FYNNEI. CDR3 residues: CASSPDNYGYTF. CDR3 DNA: TGTGCCAGCAGTCCAGACAACTATGGCTACACCTTC.

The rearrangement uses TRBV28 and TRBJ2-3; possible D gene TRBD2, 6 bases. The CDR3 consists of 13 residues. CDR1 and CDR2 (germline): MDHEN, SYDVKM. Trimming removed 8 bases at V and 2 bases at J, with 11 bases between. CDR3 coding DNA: TGTGCCAGCGGGGCGGGACTCACAGATACGCAGTATTTT. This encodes CASGAGLTDTQYF.

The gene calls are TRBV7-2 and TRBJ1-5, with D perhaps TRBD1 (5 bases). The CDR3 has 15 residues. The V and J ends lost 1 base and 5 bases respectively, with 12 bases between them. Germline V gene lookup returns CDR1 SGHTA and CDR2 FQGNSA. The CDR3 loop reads CASSLGPGRDQPQHF. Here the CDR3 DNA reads TGTGCCAGCAGCTTAGGGCCAGGGAGGGATCAGCCCCAGCATTTT.

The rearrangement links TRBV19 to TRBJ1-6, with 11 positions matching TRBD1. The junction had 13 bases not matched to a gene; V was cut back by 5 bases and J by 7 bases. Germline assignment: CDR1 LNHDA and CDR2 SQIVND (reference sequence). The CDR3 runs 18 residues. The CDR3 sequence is CASSSGTGGRAANSPLHF. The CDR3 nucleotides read TGTGCCAGTAGTTCCGGGACAGGGGGACGGGCGGCGAATTCACCCCTCCACTTT. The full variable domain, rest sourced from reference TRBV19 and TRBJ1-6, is DGGITQSPKYLFRKEGQNVTLSCEQNLNHDAMYWYRQDPGQGLRLIYYSQIVNDFQKGDIAEGYSVSREKKESFPLTVTSAQKNPTAFYLCASSSGTGGRAANSPLHFGNGTRLTVT.

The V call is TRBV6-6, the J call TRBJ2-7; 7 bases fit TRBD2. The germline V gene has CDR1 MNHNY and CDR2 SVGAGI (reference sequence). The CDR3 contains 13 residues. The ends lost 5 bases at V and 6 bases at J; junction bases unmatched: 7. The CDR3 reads CASSPRTSGEQYF. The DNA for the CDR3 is TGTGCCAGCAGTCCTCGGACTAGTGGCGAGCAGTACTTC.

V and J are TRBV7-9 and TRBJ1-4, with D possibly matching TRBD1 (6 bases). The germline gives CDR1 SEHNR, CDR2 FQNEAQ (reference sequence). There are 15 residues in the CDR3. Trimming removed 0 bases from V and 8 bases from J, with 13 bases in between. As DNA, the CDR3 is TGTGCCAGCAGCTTAGCGCTTGGGGGCCGGGAAAAACTGTTTTTT. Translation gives CASSLALGGREKLFF.

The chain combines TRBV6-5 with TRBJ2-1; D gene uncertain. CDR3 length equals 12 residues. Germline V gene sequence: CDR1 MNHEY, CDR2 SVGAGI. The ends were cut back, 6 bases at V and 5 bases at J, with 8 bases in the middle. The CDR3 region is CASSARDNEQFF. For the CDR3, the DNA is TGTGCCAGCAGCGCTAGGGACAATGAGCAGTTCTTC.

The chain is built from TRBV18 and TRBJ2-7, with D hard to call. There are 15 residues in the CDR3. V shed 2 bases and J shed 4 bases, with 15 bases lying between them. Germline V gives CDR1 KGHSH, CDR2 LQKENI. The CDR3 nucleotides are TGTGCCAGCTCACCAGAGATGGTTGGAAGATACGAGCAGTACTTC. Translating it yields CASSPEMVGRYEQYF.

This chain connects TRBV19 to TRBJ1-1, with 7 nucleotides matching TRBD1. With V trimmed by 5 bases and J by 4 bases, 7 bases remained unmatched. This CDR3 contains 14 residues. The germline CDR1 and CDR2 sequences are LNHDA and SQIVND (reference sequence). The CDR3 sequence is CASSHRGFSTEAFF. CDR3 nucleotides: TGTGCCAGTAGTCACAGGGGATTCAGCACTGAAGCTTTCTTT. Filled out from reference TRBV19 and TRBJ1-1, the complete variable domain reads DGGITQSPKYLFRKEGQNVTLSCEQNLNHDAMYWYRQDPGQGLRLIYYSQIVNDFQKGDIAEGYSVSREKKESFPLTVTSAQKNPTAFYLCASSHRGFSTEAFFGQGTRLTVV.

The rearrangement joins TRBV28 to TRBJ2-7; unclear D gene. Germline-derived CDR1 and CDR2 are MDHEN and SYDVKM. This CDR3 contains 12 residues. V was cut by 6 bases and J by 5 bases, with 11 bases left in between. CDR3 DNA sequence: TGTGCCAGCAGCCTAGTCAAACACGAGCAGTACTTC. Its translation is CASSLVKHEQYF.

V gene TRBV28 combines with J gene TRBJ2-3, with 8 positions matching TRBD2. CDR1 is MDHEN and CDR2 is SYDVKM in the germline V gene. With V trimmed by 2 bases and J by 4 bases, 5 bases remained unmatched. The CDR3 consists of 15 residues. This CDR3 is CASSLIGREADTQYF. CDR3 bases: TGTGCCAGCAGTTTAATCGGGCGGGAGGCAGATACGCAGTATTTT.

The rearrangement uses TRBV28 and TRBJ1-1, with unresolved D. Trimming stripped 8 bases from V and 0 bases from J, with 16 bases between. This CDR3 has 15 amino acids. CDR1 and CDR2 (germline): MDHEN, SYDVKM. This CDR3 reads CASAQGLFMNTEAFF. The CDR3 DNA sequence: TGTGCCAGCGCCCAAGGACTGTTTATGAACACTGAAGCTTTCTTT.